A single sample gave rise to the 3 T cell receptor beta chains below, sequenced in a study of blood T cell repertoires in COVID-19. Using immunoSEQ multiplex PCR, the repertoire was profiled, and TCRdb retains in-frame clones only, with some absent. Of around 300,000 clones in the sample, roughly 88% were seen once. Sequences were obtained from PBMCs or T cells enriched from blood (not recorded which). Receptors originate from a woman aged 30 to 39 who had recovered from COVID-19.

This chain joins TRBV10-1 and TRBJ2-1; 11 bases line up with TRBD2. V shed 4 bases and J 5 bases; nucleotides not matched to a gene: 1. The CDR3 length is 14 residues. The germline CDR1 and CDR2 sequences are WNHNN and SYGVQD (reference sequence). Here the CDR3 reads CASSATSGNNEQFF. DNA for the CDR3: TGCGCCAGCAGTGCGACTAGCGGGAACAATGAGCAGTTCTTC.

The chain carries TRBV28 and TRBJ2-1, with 7 bases matching TRBD2. CDR1 MDHEN and CDR2 SYDVKM come from the germline V gene. The CDR3 totals 15 residues. J was trimmed by 6 bases and V by 3 bases; bases with no gene match: 8. CDR3 DNA sequence: TGTGCCAGCAGTTTCAGACTAGCCGCCCTCAATGAGCAGTTCTTC. It specifies CASSFRLAALNEQFF.

The rearrangement uses TRBV2 and TRBJ1-1, with D possibly matching TRBD1 (5 bases). Germline CDR1 SNHLY, CDR2 FYNNEI. The CDR3 is made up of 14 amino acids. Deletions cut 5 bases from V and 3 bases from J, with 13 bases between. The CDR3 spells CASSWTEGYTEAFF. The CDR3 DNA follows: TGTGCCAGCAGTTGGACGGAGGGGTACACTGAAGCTTTCTTT.